A single sample is the source of the 32 T cell receptor beta chains below, sequenced in a study of blood T cell repertoires in COVID-19. Using immunoSEQ multiplex PCR, the repertoire was profiled, and TCRdb retains in-frame clones only, with some absent. This sample has some 100,000 clones; 88% occur once, and the top ten carry approximately 4.8%. Sequenced material: peripheral blood. The receptors come from a woman older than 75 with active COVID-19.

The chain recombines TRBV28 with TRBJ2-7; D unresolved. Between the trimmed V and J ends, which lost 4 bases and 2 bases, there was a span of 6 bases. The CDR3 consists of 12 residues. CDR1 is MDHEN and CDR2 is SYDVKM in the germline V gene. CDR3 in DNA: TGTGCCAGCAGTTCAAGCCCCTACGAGCAGTACTTC. Amino acids: CASSSSPYEQYF. Complete variable domain (other parts from reference TRBV28 and TRBJ2-7): DVKVTQSSRYLVKRTGEKVFLECVQDMDHENMFWYRQDPGLGLRLIYFSYDVKMKEKGDIPEGYSVSREKKERFSLILESASTNQTSMYLCASSSSPYEQYFGPGTRLTVT.

The chain combines TRBV28 with TRBJ1-1; 9 bases line up with TRBD1. With 5 bases clipped from V and 5 bases from J, the junction kept 12 bases outside the gene matches. The CDR3 extends over 16 amino acids. Germline-derived CDR1 and CDR2 are MDHEN and SYDVKM. CDR3 amino acids: CASSTPSGTGRTEAFF. CDR3 coding DNA: TGTGCCAGCAGTACCCCGTCCGGGACAGGGAGGACTGAAGCTTTCTTT.

This rearrangement joins TRBV11-2 to TRBJ2-3; TRBD2 agrees at 7 bases. Germline loops: CDR1 SGHAT, CDR2 FQNNGV. Trimming cost V 4 bases and J 4 bases; bases outside gene matches: 8. This CDR3 is 15 amino acids long. The CDR3 DNA follows: TGTGCCAGCAGCTCAGGACGACTAGCTGCAGATACGCAGTATTTT. Translating it yields CASSSGRLAADTQYF.

The J gene is TRBJ1-1, the V gene TRBV28; D possibly corresponds to TRBD1 (5 bases). This CDR3 has 14 residues. With 3 bases removed from V and 4 bases from J, the gap between germline ends came to 12 bases. The V gene's germline CDR1 is MDHEN and CDR2 SYDVKM. The CDR3 DNA reads as TGTGCCAGCAGTTTTGATTCTGGGGCCACTGAAGCTTTCTTT. Translated, it gives CASSFDSGATEAFF. Full variable domain (outside the CDR3, taken from reference TRBV28 and TRBJ1-1): DVKVTQSSRYLVKRTGEKVFLECVQDMDHENMFWYRQDPGLGLRLIYFSYDVKMKEKGDIPEGYSVSREKKERFSLILESASTNQTSMYLCASSFDSGATEAFFGQGTRLTVV.

This clone was detected only once. The chain uses TRBV2 and TRBJ2-7, with TRBD2 identical over 8 bases. Trimming at V came to 4 bases and at J to 3 bases, leaving 5 bases not matched to a gene. There are 14 residues in the CDR3. Germline V gives CDR1 SNHLY, CDR2 FYNNEI. The CDR3 loop is CASSAGGGLYEQYF. In DNA, the CDR3 is TGTGCCAGCAGTGCGGGGGGGGGACTCTACGAGCAGTACTTC.

CDR3 region: CAISEDIGQGTYEQYF. CDR3 in DNA: TGTGCCATCAGTGAGGATATCGGACAGGGAACCTACGAGCAGTACTTC. The chain has TRBV10-3 and TRBJ2-7; 8 bases align to TRBD1. CDR3 size: 16 residues. Germline values: CDR1 ENHRY, CDR2 SYGVKD. The J segment lost 2 bases and the V segment lost 2 bases, leaving 8 bases of the junction unmatched.

The rearrangement joins TRBV5-6 to TRBJ2-1; 7 positions match TRBD1. The CDR3 runs 16 residues. Germline-derived CDR1 and CDR2 are SGHDT and YYEEEE. After removal of 0 bases from V and 6 bases from J, the junction contained 9 bases not matched to a gene. As DNA, the CDR3 is TGTGCCAGCAGCTTGGACAGGGGCAGGGTGCCCAATGAGCAGTTCTTC. Protein: CASSLDRGRVPNEQFF.

The V and J genes are TRBV7-9 and TRBJ1-2, with D perhaps TRBD1 (6 bases). Looked up from germline, CDR1 is SEHNR and CDR2 is FQNEAQ (reference sequence). The ends were cut back, 1 base at V and 4 bases at J, with 13 bases in the middle. The CDR3 covers 15 residues. CDR3: CASSLEGRGGYGYTF. In nucleotides, the CDR3 is TGTGCCAGCAGCTTAGAGGGCAGGGGCGGCTATGGCTACACCTTC.

The chain has TRBV29-1 and TRBJ1-2; D gene unclear. Germline CDR1 and CDR2: SQVTM and ANQGSEA. V was cut by 4 bases and J by 6 bases, with 9 bases left in between. The CDR3 consists of 11 residues. The CDR3 DNA reads as TGCAGCGTTGGAGGGAACGATGGCTACACCTTC. It yields the protein CSVGGNDGYTF.

V gene TRBV3-1 (or the pseudogene TRBV3-2) combines with J gene TRBJ1-2; TRBD1 aligns across 7 bases. Germline CDR1 and CDR2: LGHDT and YNNKEL (reference sequence). This CDR3 comprises 13 residues. The V gene end was trimmed by 6 bases and the J gene end by 7 bases; junction bases not matched to a gene: 8. CDR3 nucleotides: TGTGCCAGCAGTCAACAGGGGAGTAGTGGCTACACCTTC. Amino acids: CASSQQGSSGYTF.

This clone showed up just a few times. This sequence joins TRBV28 and TRBJ1-2, with D tentatively TRBD1 (5 bases). CDR3 length: 13 residues. V was cut by 6 bases and J by 8 bases, with 16 bases left in between. Germline V gene lookup returns CDR1 MDHEN and CDR2 SYDVKM. The DNA for the CDR3 is TGTGCCAGCAGACCACTGACGACAGCGGGCTACACCTTC. Translating gives CASRPLTTAGYTF.

The chain carries TRBV19 and TRBJ2-7, with 9 bases lining up with TRBD1. This CDR3 spans 15 amino acids. Germline assignment: CDR1 LNHDA and CDR2 SQIVND (reference sequence). With 4 bases clipped from V and 4 bases from J, the junction kept 8 bases outside the gene matches. Written as DNA, the CDR3 is TGTGCCAGTAGTAGGCCAGGGACAGGGTCATACGAGCAGTACTTC. Translating gives CASSRPGTGSYEQYF.

CDR3 nucleotides: TGTGCCAGCTCAGGGTCCAGGGCTTCCTCACCCCTCCACTTT. Translated: CASSGSRASSPLHF. This sequence joins TRBV6-5 and TRBJ1-6; possible D gene TRBD1, 5 bases. The V and J ends lost 8 bases and 10 bases respectively, with 18 bases between them. The CDR3 extends over 14 amino acids. Germline V gene data show CDR1 as MNHEY and CDR2 as SVGAGI.

The V gene is TRBV7-2, the J gene TRBJ2-7, with TRBD1 matching 8 bases. The CDR3 spans 14 residues. Trimming removed 1 base from V and 5 bases from J; junction bases left unmatched: 4. In germline, CDR1 is SGHTA, CDR2 FQGNSA. DNA of the CDR3: TGTGCCAGCAGCTTAGGGTCGACAGGGGACGAGCAGTACTTC. Protein sequence: CASSLGSTGDEQYF.

This chain uses TRBV6-2 or TRBV6-3 with TRBJ2-3; 9 nucleotides agree with TRBD1. Germline CDR1 and CDR2: MNHEY and SVGEGT. This CDR3 is built from 14 residues. J lost 7 bases, V lost 5 bases, and 7 bases had no gene match. The CDR3 sequence is CASSGRTGENTQYF. CDR3 DNA: TGTGCCAGCAGTGGGCGGACAGGGGAGAATACGCAGTATTTT.

The V and J genes are TRBV6-5 and TRBJ2-7, with TRBD2 as a possible D gene (6 bases). Trimming took 0 bases from V and 3 from J, leaving 12 bases between them. The CDR3 covers 15 residues. CDR1 is MNHEY and CDR2 is SVGAGI in the germline V gene. CDR3 residues: CASSYSSGNLYEQYF. The DNA for the CDR3 is TGTGCCAGCAGTTACTCTAGCGGAAACCTCTACGAGCAGTACTTC.

The rearrangement joins TRBV4-3 to TRBJ1-1, with D tentatively TRBD1 (6 bases). Germline V gives CDR1 LGHNA, CDR2 YSLEER. This CDR3 is built from 14 residues. V was trimmed by 4 bases and J by 11 bases, leaving 20 bases between them. The CDR3 loop is CASSPRTGPFEAFF. CDR3 in DNA: TGCGCCAGCAGCCCCCGAACAGGGCCCTTTGAGGCTTTCTTT.

The gene calls are TRBV5-1 and TRBJ2-7, with D uncertain. There are 9 residues in the CDR3. Per germline, CDR1 SGHRS and CDR2 YFSETQ. V dropped 7 bases and J dropped 3 bases, with 2 bases sitting between them. The CDR3 DNA sequence: TGCGCCAGCCACTACGAGCAGTACTTC. Its translation: CASHYEQYF.

The chain joins TRBV2 to TRBJ1-5, with D unclear. From germline, CDR1 is SNHLY and CDR2 FYNNEI. There are 14 residues in the CDR3. V was pared by 4 bases and J by 9 bases, with 16 bases between. CDR3 coding DNA: TGTGCCAGCAGTGGGAGGGTGGATTCTGCGCCCCAGCATTTT. Amino acid sequence: CASSGRVDSAPQHF.

Of note for this clone: In the same sample, other DNA sequences code for this CDR3. Here the CDR3 reads CASSFQGGANYGYTF. The DNA for the CDR3 is TGTGCCAGCAGTTTCCAAGGGGGAGCTAACTATGGCTACACCTTC. The rearrangement joins TRBV6-5 to TRBJ1-2; tentative D call: TRBD1 (6 bases). The germline CDR1 and CDR2 sequences are MNHEY and SVGAGI. The CDR3 spans 15 residues. The V and J ends lost 4 bases and 0 bases respectively, with 12 bases between them.

Of note for this clone: The same CDR3 can be traced to other DNA sequences in this sample. The chain recombines TRBV28 with TRBJ1-5; TRBD1 matches 7 bases. Losses at the gene ends were 4 bases for V and 2 bases for J; bases not matched to a gene: 5. In germline, CDR1 is MDHEN, CDR2 SYDVKM. CDR3 length: 15 amino acids. CDR3 sequence: CASSSPGQGNQPQHF. CDR3 coding DNA: TGTGCCAGCAGTTCGCCCGGACAGGGCAATCAGCCCCAGCATTTT.

The chain is built from TRBV7-8 and TRBJ1-2; 8 bases align to TRBD1. CDR1 is SGHVS, CDR2 FQNEAQ, per germline. Trimming took 3 bases from V and 6 from J; bases not matched to a gene: 6. This CDR3 has 14 residues. The CDR3: CASSFSGTGNGYTF. The CDR3 nucleotides are TGTGCCAGCAGCTTCTCCGGGACAGGCAATGGCTACACCTTC.

There are a few counts of this clone. The genes are TRBV20-1 and TRBJ2-7, with a weak D call TRBD1 (5 bases). The germline CDR1 and CDR2 sequences are DFQATT and SNEGSKA (reference sequence). CDR3 size: 14 residues. V was shortened by 3 bases and J by 4 bases, with 16 bases between the two germline ends. The CDR3, as DNA: TGCAGTGCTAGTTCTCCCGGCAGGGTTTACGAGCAGTACTTC. Protein product: CSASSPGRVYEQYF.

CDR3 nucleotide sequence: TGTGCCAGCAGCCTGTTGGGACAGGCCTCTGGAAACACCATATATTTT. This encodes CASSLLGQASGNTIYF. V is TRBV7-6 and J is TRBJ1-3; 8 nucleotides line up with TRBD1. The length of the CDR3 is 16 residues. CDR1 SGHVS and CDR2 FNYEAQ come from the germline V gene. Trimming at V came to 5 bases and at J to 0 bases, leaving 6 bases not matched to a gene.

This clone occurred a few times. The CDR3 coding sequence is TGTGCCAGCAGTTATGAGGTCCAGGGGCGCGAGCAGTACTTC. Amino acids: CASSYEVQGREQYF. The gene calls are TRBV6-2 or TRBV6-3 and TRBJ2-7, with D possibly matching TRBD1 (6 bases). The CDR3 consists of 14 residues. The V gene's germline CDR1 is MNHEY and CDR2 SVGEGT. With 3 bases removed from V and 6 bases from J, the gap between germline ends came to 15 bases.

The chain recombines TRBV4-2 with TRBJ2-7; TRBD2 aligns across 12 bases. V gave up 4 bases and J gave up 7 bases; unmatched junction bases: 8. Germline V gives CDR1 LGHNA, CDR2 YNFKEQ. The CDR3 runs 15 residues. The CDR3 coding sequence is TGTGCCAGCAGCCCCCTAGCGGGAGGGCCGGGGGAGCAGTACTTC. It is translated as CASSPLAGGPGEQYF.

The chain combines TRBV12-3 or TRBV12-4 with TRBJ2-7, with a weak D call TRBD2 (5 bases). This CDR3 region has 13 residues. With 5 bases removed from V and 1 base from J, the gap between germline ends came to 9 bases. CDR3 in amino acids: CASSTGWSYEQYF. CDR3 in DNA: TGTGCCAGCAGTACGGGGTGGTCCTACGAGCAGTACTTC.

The rearrangement uses TRBV7-8 and TRBJ2-3; no clear D. Germline CDR1 and CDR2: SGHVS and FQNEAQ. The CDR3 has 15 amino acids. Deletions cut 2 bases from V and 1 base from J, with 10 bases between. CDR3: CASSLRGAGTDTQYF. The CDR3 DNA follows: TGTGCCAGCAGCTTAAGAGGCGCGGGCACAGATACGCAGTATTTT.

The chain carries TRBV19 and TRBJ2-1; 7 nucleotides line up with TRBD2. This CDR3 has 15 amino acids. Germline V lookup: CDR1 LNHDA, CDR2 SQIVND (reference sequence). V dropped 3 bases and J dropped 9; count of bases not matched to a gene: 11. CDR3 DNA sequence: TGTGCCAGTAGTATTGGACGGGAGGCCACCTCTGAGCAGTTCTTC. Translating gives CASSIGREATSEQFF.

The chain joins TRBV7-2 to TRBJ2-3; possibly TRBD2 for D (6 bases). This CDR3 has 14 residues. Trimming took off 1 base at V and 4 bases at J, with 9 bases between the two ends. Germline CDR1 is SGHTA and CDR2 is FQGNSA. This CDR3 reads CASSLDTGADTQYF. In DNA form, the CDR3 reads TGTGCCAGCAGCTTAGATACGGGAGCAGATACGCAGTATTTT.

The gene calls are TRBV9 and TRBJ2-7, with 13 bases lining up with TRBD2. Germline V gene lookup returns CDR1 SGDLS and CDR2 YYNGEE. The CDR3 is made up of 15 amino acids. V shed 4 bases and J 5 bases; nucleotides not matched to a gene: 6. CDR3 residues: CASSPGLAGAHEQYF. CDR3 sequence (DNA): TGTGCCAGCAGCCCTGGACTAGCGGGAGCACACGAGCAGTACTTC.

The gene calls are TRBV7-9 and TRBJ2-5, with D unresolved. Germline values: CDR1 SEHNR, CDR2 FQNEAQ (reference sequence). V gave up 1 base and J gave up 1 base, with 4 bases separating them. CDR3 length: 13 residues. This CDR3 is CASSLVIQETQYF. CDR3 coding DNA: TGTGCCAGCAGCTTAGTTATCCAAGAGACCCAGTACTTC.